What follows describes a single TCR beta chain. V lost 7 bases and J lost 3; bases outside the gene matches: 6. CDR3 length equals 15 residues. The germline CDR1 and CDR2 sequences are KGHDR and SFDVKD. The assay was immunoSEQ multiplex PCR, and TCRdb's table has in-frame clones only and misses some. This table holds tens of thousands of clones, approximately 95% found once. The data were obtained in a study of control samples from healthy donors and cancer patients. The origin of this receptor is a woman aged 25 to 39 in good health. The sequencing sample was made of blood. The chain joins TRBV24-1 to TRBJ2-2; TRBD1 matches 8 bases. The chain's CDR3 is CATRPGTGDTGELFF. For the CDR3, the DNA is TGTGCCACCAGACCCGGGACAGGCGACACCGGGGAGCTGTTTTTT.